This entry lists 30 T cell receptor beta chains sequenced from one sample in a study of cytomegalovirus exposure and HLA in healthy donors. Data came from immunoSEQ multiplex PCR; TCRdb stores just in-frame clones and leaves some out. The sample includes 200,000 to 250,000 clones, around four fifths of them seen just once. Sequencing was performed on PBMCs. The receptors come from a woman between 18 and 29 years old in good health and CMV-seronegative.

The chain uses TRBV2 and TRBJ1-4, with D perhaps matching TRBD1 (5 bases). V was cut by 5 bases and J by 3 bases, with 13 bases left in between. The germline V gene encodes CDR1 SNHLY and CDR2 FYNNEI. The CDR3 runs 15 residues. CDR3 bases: TGTGCCAGCAGTCGGGAAAGGGGCTCTAATGAAAAACTGTTTTTT. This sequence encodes CASSRERGSNEKLFF.

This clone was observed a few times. CDR3 coding DNA: TGTGCCAGCAGACCGACAGGGGTCAATCAGCCCCAGCATTTT. Translated, it gives CASRPTGVNQPQHF. This sequence joins TRBV28 and TRBJ1-5; TRBD1 agrees at 8 bases. The CDR3 is made up of 14 amino acids. The germline V gene has CDR1 MDHEN and CDR2 SYDVKM. Trimming at V came to 6 bases and at J to 3 bases, leaving 4 bases not matched to a gene.

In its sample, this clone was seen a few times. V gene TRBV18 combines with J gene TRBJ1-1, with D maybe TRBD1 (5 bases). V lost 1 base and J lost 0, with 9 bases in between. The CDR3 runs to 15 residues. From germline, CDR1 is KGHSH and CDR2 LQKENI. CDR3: CASSPQGTVNTEAFF. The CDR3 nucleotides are TGTGCCAGCTCACCACAGGGGACGGTGAACACTGAAGCTTTCTTT.

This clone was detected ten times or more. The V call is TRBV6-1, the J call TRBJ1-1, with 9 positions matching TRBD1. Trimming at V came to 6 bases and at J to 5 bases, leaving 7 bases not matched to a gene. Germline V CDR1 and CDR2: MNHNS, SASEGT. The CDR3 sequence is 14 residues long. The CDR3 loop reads CASRTGGQGTEAFF. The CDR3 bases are TGTGCCAGCAGAACAGGGGGCCAGGGAACTGAAGCTTTCTTT.

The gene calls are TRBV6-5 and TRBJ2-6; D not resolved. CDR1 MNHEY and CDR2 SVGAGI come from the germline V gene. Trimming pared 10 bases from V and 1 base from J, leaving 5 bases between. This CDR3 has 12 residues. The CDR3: CATTSGANVLTF. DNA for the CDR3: TGTGCCACAACATCTGGGGCCAACGTCCTGACTTTC.

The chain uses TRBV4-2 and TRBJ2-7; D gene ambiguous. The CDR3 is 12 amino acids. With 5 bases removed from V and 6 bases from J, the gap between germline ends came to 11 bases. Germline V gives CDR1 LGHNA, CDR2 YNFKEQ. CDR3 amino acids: CASSLPNSEQYF. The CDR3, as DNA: TGTGCCAGCAGCTTACCGAATTCCGAGCAGTACTTC.

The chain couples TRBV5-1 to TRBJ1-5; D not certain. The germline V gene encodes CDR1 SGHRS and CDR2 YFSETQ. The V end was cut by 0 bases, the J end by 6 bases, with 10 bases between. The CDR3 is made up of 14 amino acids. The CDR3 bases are TGCGCCAGCAGCTTGGCTGGGGAGGGTCAGCCCCAGCATTTT. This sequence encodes CASSLAGEGQPQHF.

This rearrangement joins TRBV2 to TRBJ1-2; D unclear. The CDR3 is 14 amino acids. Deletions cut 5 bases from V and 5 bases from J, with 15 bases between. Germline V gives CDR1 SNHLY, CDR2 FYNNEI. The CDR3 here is CASSIGRVGYGYTF. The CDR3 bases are TGTGCCAGCAGTATCGGACGGGTAGGATATGGCTACACCTTC.

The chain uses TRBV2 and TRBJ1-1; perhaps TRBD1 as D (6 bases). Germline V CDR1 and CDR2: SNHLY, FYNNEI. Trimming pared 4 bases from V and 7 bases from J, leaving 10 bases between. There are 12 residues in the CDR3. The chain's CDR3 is CASSVGGLEAFF. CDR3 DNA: TGTGCCAGCAGTGTTGGGGGGCTTGAAGCTTTCTTT.

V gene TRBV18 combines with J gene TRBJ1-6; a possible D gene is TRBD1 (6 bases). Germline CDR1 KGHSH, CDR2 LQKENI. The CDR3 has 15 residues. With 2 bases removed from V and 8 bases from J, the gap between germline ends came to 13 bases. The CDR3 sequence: CASSPRSQGYSPLHF. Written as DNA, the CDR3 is TGTGCCAGCTCACCAAGGTCACAGGGTTATTCACCCCTCCACTTT.

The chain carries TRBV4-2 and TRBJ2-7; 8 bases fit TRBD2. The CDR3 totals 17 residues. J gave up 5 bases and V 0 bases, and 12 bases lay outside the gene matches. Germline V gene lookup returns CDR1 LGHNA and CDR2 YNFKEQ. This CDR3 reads CASSQDWFGGGTDEQYF. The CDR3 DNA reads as TGTGCCAGCAGCCAAGATTGGTTCGGCGGGGGGACCGACGAGCAGTACTTC.

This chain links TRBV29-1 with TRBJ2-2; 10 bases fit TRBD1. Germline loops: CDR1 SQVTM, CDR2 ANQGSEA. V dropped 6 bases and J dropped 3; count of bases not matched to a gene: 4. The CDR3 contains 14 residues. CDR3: CSVRTGGDTGELFF. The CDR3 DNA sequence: TGCAGCGTCCGGACAGGGGGGGACACCGGGGAGCTGTTTTTT.

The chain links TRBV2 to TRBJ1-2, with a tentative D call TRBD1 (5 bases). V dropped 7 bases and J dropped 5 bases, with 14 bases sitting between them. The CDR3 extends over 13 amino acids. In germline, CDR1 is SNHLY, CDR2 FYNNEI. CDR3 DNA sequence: TGTGCCAGCATATCCGGGACGGATTATGGCTACACCTTC. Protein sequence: CASISGTDYGYTF.

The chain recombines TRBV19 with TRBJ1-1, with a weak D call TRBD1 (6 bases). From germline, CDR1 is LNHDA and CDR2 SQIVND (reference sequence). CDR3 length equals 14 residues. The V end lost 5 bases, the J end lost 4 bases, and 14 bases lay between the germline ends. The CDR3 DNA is TGTGCCAGTAGTGTTAGGGGGGAGGGCACTGAAGCTTTCTTT. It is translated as CASSVRGEGTEAFF.

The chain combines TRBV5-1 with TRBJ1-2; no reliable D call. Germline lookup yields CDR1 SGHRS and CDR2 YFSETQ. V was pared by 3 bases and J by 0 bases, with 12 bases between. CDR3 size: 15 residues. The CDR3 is CASSSFHPANYGYTF. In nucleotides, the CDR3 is TGCGCCAGCAGCTCCTTCCATCCTGCTAACTATGGCTACACCTTC.

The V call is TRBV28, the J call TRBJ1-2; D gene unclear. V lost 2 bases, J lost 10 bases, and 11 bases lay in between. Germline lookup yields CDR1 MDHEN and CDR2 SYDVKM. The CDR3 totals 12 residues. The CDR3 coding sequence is TGTGCCAGCAGTTTAATCACCCGAAACTACACCTTC. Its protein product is CASSLITRNYTF.

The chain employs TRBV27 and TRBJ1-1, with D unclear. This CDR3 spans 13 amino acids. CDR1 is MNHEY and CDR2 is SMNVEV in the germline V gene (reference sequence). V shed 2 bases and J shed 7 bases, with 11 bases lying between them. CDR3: CASSLARYGEAFF. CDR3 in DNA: TGTGCCAGCAGTTTAGCCCGCTATGGTGAAGCTTTCTTT.

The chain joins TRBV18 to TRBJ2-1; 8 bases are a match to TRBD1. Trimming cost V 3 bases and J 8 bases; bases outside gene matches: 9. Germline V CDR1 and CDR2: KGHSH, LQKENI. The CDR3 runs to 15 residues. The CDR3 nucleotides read TGTGCCAGCTCACCGGTAGGACAGGGTCAACATGAGCAGTTCTTC. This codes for CASSPVGQGQHEQFF.

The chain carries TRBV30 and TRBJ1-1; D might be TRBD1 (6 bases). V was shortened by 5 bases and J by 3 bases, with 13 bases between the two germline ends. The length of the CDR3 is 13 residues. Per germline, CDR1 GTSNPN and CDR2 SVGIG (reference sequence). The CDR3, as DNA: TGTGCCTGGGATGGGGGGGCGGACACTGAAGCTTTCTTT. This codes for CAWDGGADTEAFF.

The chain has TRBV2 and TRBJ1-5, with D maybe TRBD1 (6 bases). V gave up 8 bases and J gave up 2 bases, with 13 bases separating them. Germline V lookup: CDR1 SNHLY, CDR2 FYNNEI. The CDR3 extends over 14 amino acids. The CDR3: CASSSTGRNQPQHF. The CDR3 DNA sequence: TGTGCCAGCTCATCCACAGGGCGCAATCAGCCCCAGCATTTT.

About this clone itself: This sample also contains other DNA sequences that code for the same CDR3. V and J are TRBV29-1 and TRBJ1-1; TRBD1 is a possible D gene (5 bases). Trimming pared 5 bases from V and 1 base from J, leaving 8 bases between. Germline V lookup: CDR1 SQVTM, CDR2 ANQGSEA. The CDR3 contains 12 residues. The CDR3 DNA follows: TGCAGCGTTAGGGGAGCGAACACTGAAGCTTTCTTT. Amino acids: CSVRGANTEAFF.

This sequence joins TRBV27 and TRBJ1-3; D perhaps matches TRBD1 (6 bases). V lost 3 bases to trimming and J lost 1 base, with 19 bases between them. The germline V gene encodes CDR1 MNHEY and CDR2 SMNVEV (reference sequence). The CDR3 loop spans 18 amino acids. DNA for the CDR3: TGTGCCAGCAGTTTTAATTGGCAGGGGTTAATTTCTGGAAACACCATATATTTT. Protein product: CASSFNWQGLISGNTIYF.

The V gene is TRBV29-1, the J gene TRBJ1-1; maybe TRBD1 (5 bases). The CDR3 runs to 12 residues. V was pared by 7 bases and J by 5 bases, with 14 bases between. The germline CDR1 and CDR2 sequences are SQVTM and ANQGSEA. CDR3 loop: CSAVWGETEAFF. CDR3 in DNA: TGCAGCGCCGTCTGGGGGGAGACTGAAGCTTTCTTT.

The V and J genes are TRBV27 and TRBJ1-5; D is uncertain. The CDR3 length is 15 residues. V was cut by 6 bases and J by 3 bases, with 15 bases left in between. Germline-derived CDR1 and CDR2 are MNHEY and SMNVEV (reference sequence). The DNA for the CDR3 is TGTGCCAGCAGCCTCAGAGGCAGTCTCAATCAGCCCCAGCATTTT. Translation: CASSLRGSLNQPQHF.

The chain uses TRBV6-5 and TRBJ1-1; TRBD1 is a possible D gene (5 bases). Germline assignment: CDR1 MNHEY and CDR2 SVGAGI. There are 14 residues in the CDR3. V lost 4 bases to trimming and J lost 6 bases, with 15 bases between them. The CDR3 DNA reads TGTGCCAGCAGTTGGGCCCAGGGACGGGCTGAAGCTTTCTTT. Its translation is CASSWAQGRAEAFF.

CDR3 nucleotides: TGTGCCAGCACCTTGGGAGGCTACACCTTC. This codes for CASTLGGYTF. The chain employs TRBV21-1 and TRBJ1-2. TRBV21-1 is reported as a pseudogene. This CDR3 is 10 amino acids long.

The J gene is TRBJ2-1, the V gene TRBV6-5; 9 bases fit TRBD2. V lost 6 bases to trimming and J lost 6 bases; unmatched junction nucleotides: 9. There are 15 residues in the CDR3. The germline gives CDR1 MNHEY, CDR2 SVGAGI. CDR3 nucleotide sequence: TGTGCCAGCAGATTCGAGCTAGCGGGACGCAATGAGCAGTTCTTC. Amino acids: CASRFELAGRNEQFF.

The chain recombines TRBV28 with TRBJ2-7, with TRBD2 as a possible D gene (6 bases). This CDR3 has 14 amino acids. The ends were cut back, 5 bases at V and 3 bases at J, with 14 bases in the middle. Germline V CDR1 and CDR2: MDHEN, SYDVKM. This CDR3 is CASSNGGTYYEQYF. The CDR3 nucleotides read TGTGCCAGCAGTAACGGCGGGACCTACTACGAGCAGTACTTC.

CDR3 amino acids: CASSEALGRGAVTQYF. The CDR3 DNA follows: TGTGCCAGCAGTGAAGCGTTAGGGAGGGGAGCAGTGACCCAGTACTTC. This sequence joins TRBV6-1 and TRBJ2-5, with 7 positions matching TRBD2. Germline CDR1 is MNHNS and CDR2 is SASEGT. CDR3 length: 16 residues. V shed 0 bases and J 7 bases; nucleotides not matched to a gene: 11.

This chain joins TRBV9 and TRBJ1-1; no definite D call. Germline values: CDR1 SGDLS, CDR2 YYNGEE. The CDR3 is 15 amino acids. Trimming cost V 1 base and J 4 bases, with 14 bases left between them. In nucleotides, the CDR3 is TGTGCCAGCAGCGTATTGAATGAGGGTGGCACTGAAGCTTTCTTT. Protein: CASSVLNEGGTEAFF.